The TCR beta chain under discussion was sequenced for a study of CD8 T cells in ankylosing spondylitis. Via MiXCR, TCRdb re-called the 5' RACE reads, giving one row per CDR3 protein. The sample shows some 800,000 distinct CDR3 sequences, over 9.5% of them seen only once. Study results and caveats: Before this, some motif variants had been reported in reactive arthritis synovial fluid and blood. Characteristic, it appeared, of ankylosing spondylitis blood was a TCR beta motif of about eight highly homologous variants.

Points on this clonotype: What it binds is unknown.

Germline-derived CDR1 and CDR2 are GTSNPN and SVGIG (reference sequence). The CDR3 sequence is 15 residues long. Trimming pared 0 bases from V and 0 bases from J, leaving 10 bases between. This sequence was found in a male donor with ankylosing spondylitis. The sample comprised blood, either unsorted or a sorted T cell fraction (not recorded which). The V call is TRBV30, the J call TRBJ2-3; TRBD2 is a possible D gene (6 bases). The CDR3, as DNA: TGTGCCTGGAGTGTATTGGCGGGAAGCACAGATACGCAGTATTTT. Encoded protein: CAWSVLAGSTDTQYF.